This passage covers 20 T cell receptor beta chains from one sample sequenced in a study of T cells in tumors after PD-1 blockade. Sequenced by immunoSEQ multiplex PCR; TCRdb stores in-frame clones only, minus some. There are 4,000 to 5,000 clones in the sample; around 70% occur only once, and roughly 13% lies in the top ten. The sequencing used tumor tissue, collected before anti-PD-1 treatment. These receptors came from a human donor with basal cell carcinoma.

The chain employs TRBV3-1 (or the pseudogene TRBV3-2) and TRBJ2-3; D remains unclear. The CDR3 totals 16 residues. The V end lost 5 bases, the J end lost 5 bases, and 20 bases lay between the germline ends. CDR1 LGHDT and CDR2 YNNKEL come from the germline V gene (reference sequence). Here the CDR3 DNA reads TGTGCCAGCAGCGCACACCCTCCTGTCATGCAAGATACGCAGTATTTT. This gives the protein CASSAHPPVMQDTQYF.

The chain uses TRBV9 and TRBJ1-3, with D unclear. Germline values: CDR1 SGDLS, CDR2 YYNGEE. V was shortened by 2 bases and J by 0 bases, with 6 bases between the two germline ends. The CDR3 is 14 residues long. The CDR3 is CASSVQVSGNTIYF. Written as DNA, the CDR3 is TGTGCCAGCAGCGTCCAGGTCTCTGGAAACACCATATATTTT.

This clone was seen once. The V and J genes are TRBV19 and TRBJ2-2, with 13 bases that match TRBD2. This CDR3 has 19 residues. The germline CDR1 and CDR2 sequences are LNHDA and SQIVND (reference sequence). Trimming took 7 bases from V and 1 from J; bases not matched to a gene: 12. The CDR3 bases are TGTGCCAGTACCCCCCGAGGGGGACTAGCGGGACGGAACACCGGGGAGCTGTTTTTT. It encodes CASTPRGGLAGRNTGELFF.

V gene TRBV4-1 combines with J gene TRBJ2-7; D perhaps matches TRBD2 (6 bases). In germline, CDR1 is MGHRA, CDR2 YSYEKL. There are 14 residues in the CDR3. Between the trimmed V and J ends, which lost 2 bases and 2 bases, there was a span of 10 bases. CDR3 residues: CASSQPGGTYEQYF. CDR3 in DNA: TGCGCCAGCAGCCAACCTGGGGGGACCTACGAGCAGTACTTC.

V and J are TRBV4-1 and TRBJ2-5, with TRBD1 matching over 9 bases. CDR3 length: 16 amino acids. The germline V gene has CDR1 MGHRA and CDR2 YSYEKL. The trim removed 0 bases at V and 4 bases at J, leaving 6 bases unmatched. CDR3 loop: CASSQDPGQGSETQYF. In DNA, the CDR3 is TGCGCCAGCAGCCAAGATCCCGGACAGGGGTCAGAGACCCAGTACTTC.

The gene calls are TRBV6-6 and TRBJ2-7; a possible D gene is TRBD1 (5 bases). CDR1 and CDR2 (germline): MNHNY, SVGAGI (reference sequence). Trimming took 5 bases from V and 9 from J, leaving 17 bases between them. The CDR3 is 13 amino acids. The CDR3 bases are TGTGCCAGCAGTCAGCTGACAGCCCATGGGCAGTACTTC. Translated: CASSQLTAHGQYF.

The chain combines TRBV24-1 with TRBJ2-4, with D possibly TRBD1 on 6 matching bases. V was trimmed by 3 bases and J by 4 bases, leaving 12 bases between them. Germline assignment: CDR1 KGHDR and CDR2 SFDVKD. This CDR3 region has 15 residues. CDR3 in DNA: TGTGCCACCAGTGATGCAGGGGCTGGGAAAAACATTCAGTACTTC. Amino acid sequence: CATSDAGAGKNIQYF.

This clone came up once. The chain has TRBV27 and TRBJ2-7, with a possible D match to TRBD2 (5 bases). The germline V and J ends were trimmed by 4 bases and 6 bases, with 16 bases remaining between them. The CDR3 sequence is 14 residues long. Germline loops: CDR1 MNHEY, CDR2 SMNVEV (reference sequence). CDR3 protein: CASSSSTGRGEQYF. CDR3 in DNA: TGTGCCAGCAGTTCCTCGACCGGCCGGGGCGAGCAGTACTTC.

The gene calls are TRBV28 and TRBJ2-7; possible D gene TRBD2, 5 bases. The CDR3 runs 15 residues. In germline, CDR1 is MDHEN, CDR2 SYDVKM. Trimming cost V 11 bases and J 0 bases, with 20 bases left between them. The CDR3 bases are TGTGCCGTAAAAGGGAGTTCCACCAGCTCCTACGAGCAGTACTTC. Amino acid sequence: CAVKGSSTSSYEQYF.

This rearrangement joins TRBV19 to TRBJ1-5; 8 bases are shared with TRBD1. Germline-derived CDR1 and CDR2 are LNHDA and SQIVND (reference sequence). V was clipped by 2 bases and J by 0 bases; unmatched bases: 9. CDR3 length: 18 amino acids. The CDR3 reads CASSIPRDRSYSNQPQHF. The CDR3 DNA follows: TGTGCCAGTAGTATACCCCGGGACAGGTCGTATAGCAATCAGCCCCAGCATTTT.

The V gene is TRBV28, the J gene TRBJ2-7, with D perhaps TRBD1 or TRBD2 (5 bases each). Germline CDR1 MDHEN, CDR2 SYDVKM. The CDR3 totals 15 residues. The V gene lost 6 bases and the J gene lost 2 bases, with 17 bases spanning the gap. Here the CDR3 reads CASRPHRDLTYEQYF. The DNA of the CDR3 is TGTGCCAGCAGGCCCCACCGGGACCTTACCTACGAGCAGTACTTC.

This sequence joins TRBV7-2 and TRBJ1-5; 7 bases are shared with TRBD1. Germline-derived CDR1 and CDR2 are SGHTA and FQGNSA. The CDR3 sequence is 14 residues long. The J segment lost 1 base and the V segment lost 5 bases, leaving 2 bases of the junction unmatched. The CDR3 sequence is CASSLQGSNQPQHF. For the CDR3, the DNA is TGTGCCAGCAGCCTACAGGGGAGCAATCAGCCCCAGCATTTT.

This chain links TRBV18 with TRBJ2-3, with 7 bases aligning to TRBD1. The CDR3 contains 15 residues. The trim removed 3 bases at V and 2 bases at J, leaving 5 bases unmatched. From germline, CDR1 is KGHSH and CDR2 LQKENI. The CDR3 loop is CASSPGTAPTDTQYF. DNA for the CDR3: TGTGCCAGCTCACCGGGGACAGCACCCACAGATACGCAGTATTTT.

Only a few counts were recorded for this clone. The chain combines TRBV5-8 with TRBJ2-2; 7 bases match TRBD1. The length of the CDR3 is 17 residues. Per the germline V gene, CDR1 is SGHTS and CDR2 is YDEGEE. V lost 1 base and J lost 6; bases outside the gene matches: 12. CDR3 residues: CASSLRVGGHPPGELFF. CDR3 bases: TGTGCCAGCAGCTTGAGAGTAGGGGGCCACCCCCCCGGGGAGCTGTTTTTT.

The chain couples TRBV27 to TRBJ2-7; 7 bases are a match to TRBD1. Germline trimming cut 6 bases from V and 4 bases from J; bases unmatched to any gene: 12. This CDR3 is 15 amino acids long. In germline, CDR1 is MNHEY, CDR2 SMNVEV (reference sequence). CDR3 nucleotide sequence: TGTGCCAGCAGGAGGGATGGGACAGAACTGTACGAGCAGTACTTC. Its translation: CASRRDGTELYEQYF.

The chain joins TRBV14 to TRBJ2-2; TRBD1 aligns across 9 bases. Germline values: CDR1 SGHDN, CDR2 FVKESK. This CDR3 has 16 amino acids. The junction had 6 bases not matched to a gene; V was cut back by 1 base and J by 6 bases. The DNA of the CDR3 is TGTGCCAGCAGCCAAGGGGGGACAGGGTCCCCCGGGGAGCTGTTTTTT. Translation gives CASSQGGTGSPGELFF.

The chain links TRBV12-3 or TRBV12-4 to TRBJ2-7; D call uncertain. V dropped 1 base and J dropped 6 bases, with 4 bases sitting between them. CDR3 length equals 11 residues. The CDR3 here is CASSLGGEQYF. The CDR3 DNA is TGTGCCAGCAGTTTAGGGGGCGAGCAGTACTTC.

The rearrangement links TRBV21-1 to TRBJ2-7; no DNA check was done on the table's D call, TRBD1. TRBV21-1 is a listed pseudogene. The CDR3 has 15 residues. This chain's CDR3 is CASSKDHRPTYEQYF. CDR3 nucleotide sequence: TGTGCCAGCAGCAAAGATCACAGGCCAACCTACGAGCAGTACTTC.

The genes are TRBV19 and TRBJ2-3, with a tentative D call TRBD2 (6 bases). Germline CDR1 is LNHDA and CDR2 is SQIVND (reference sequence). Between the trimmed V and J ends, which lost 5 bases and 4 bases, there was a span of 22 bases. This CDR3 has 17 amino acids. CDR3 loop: CASSLILALSGADTQYF. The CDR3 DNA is TGTGCCAGTAGTCTCATTCTAGCGCTGAGTGGGGCAGATACGCAGTATTTT.

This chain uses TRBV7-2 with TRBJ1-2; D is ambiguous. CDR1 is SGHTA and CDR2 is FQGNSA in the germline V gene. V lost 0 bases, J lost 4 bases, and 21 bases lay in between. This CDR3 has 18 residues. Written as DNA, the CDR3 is TGTGCCAGCAGCTTAGCTTCCGACGGGAGAGGGAAAGGCTATGGCTACACCTTC. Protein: CASSLASDGRGKGYGYTF. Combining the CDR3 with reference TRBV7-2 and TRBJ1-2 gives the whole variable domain GAGVSQSPSNKVTEKGKDVELRCDPISGHTALYWYRQSLGQGLEFLIYFQGNSAPDKSGLPSDRFSAERTGGSVSTLTIQRTQQEDSAVYLCASSLASDGRGKGYGYTFGSGTRLTVV.